The 9 T cell receptor beta chains in this list originate from one sample, sequenced in a study of T cells in women clearing cervical HPV infection (dated by TCRdb to 2016 to 2019). Preparation of the library involved the immunoSEQ multiplex PCR assay. TCRdb stores this immuneACCESS table with in-frame sequences only. Part of the clones is absent; in the studies checked, under half of the shortfall reflects unresolved V genes, and no reason is known for the rest. Per the sample table, the count is tens of thousands of clones. Less than 2% of the sample is taken by the ten largest. Sequenced: blood buffy coat. The receptors stem from a woman between 18 and 69 years old with a cervical HPV16 infection that either progressed to CIN3+ or cleared (not recorded which).

As for this clone: The CDR3 end falls 3 residues outside the read, so it is completed with the germline J gene. The chain carries TRBV19 and TRBJ2-4; tentatively, D is TRBD1 (6 bases). The CDR3 sequence is 13 residues long. CDR1 LNHDA and CDR2 SQIVND come from the germline V gene (reference sequence). CDR3 DNA, as far as it was read: TGTGCCAGTAGTATAGTCAACAGGGCTGGT. As protein: CASSIVNRAG. The complete CDR3 reads CASSIVNRAGQYF. Variable domain in full (rest from reference TRBV19 and TRBJ2-4): DGGITQSPKYLFRKEGQNVTLSCEQNLNHDAMYWYRQDPGQGLRLIYYSQIVNDFQKGDIAEGYSVSREKKESFPLTVTSAQKNPTAFYLCASSIVNRAGQYFGAGTRLSVL.

As concerns this clone: The read ends 3 residues before the CDR3 terminus; that terminus is restored from the germline J gene. The rearrangement joins TRBV7-9 to TRBJ2-3, with TRBD1 matching over 9 bases. The CDR3 is 15 residues long. Germline assignment: CDR1 SEHNR and CDR2 FQNEAQ (reference sequence). The CDR3 DNA, read in part, is TGTGCCAGCAGCCCGGGACAGGGTATGGATCAGCCG. It yields the protein CASSPGQGMDQP. The whole CDR3 protein reads CASSPGQGMDQPQYF.

In the case of this clone: The CDR3 end falls 3 residues outside the read, so it is completed with the germline J gene. The gene calls are TRBV20-1 and TRBJ2-2; 8 bases align to TRBD2. V was clipped by 4 bases and J by 5 bases; unmatched bases: 9. The CDR3 totals 15 residues. Germline CDR1 DFQATT, CDR2 SNEGSKA (reference sequence). The covered CDR3 bases are TGCAGTGCTAAAAGCGGGAGAAGCGGGACCGGGGAG. Amino acid sequence: CSAKSGRSGTGE. The full CDR3 is CSAKSGRSGTGELFF.

About this clone itself: The CDR3 end is not reached by the read, which stops 3 residues before it; the germline J gene fills it in. The chain is built from TRBV7-2 and TRBJ1-2; no definite D call. The germline gives CDR1 SGHTA, CDR2 FQGNSA. The CDR3 extends over 14 amino acids. Trimming removed 5 bases from V and 4 bases from J, with 14 bases in between. CDR3 bases read: TGTGCCAGCAGCCCCGGTGTATCCCTCTATGGC. Translating it yields CASSPGVSLYG. The entire CDR3 protein reads CASSPGVSLYGYTF.

Notes on this clone: The read ends 3 residues early relative to the CDR3; the germline J gene fills the gap. This rearrangement joins TRBV5-4 to TRBJ2-7; 9 nucleotides line up with TRBD1. Germline-derived CDR1 and CDR2 are SGHNT and YYREEE (reference sequence). V trimming: 4 bases; J trimming: 2 bases; junction bases outside the gene matches: 7. This CDR3 is 15 amino acids long. The CDR3 is CASSRQGDLAYEQYF. The part of the CDR3 DNA that was read is TGTGCCAGCAGCAGACAGGGGGATTTAGCCTACGAG.

As concerns this clone: The read ends 3 residues before the CDR3 terminus; that terminus is restored from the germline J gene. The rearrangement joins TRBV7-3 to TRBJ2-1; D is uncertain. CDR3 length: 13 amino acids. Per germline, CDR1 SGHTA and CDR2 FQGTGA. Trimming removed 2 bases from V and 6 bases from J, with 8 bases in between. CDR3 DNA (partial): TGTGCCAGCAGCTTAGGTCTAGGCAATGAG. Its protein is CASSLGLGNE. The complete CDR3 protein is CASSLGLGNEQFF.

Comment on this clone: The read finishes 3 residues shy of the CDR3 end, and the germline J gene is used to complete it. This specimen includes other DNA sequences encoding the same CDR3. The rearrangement uses TRBV19 and TRBJ1-3, with TRBD1 as a possible D gene (6 bases). Trimming took 4 bases from V and 1 from J, leaving 11 bases between them. CDR3 length: 15 residues. Germline CDR1 LNHDA, CDR2 SQIVND (reference sequence). This CDR3 reads CASSTTGSSGNTIYF. The CDR3 DNA, read in part, is TGTGCCAGTAGTACCACAGGGAGTTCTGGAAACACC.

A word on this clone: The read stops 3 residues short of the end of the CDR3; the missing end is completed from the germline J gene. V and J are TRBV7-8 and TRBJ1-3, with D uncertain. The CDR3 is made up of 15 amino acids. Germline lookup yields CDR1 SGHVS and CDR2 FQNEAQ. V lost 5 bases and J lost 4, with 15 bases in between. CDR3 DNA (partial): TGTGCCAGCAGCCTTTCGGGTCGGTCCGGAAACACC. Its protein product is CASSLSGRSGNT. The whole CDR3 sequence is CASSLSGRSGNTIYF.

Details on this clone: The CDR3 is cut off 3 residues early in the read; its end comes from the germline J gene. The rearrangement links TRBV7-3 to TRBJ1-1; a possible D gene is TRBD1 (5 bases). The V and J ends lost 3 bases and 4 bases respectively, with 12 bases between them. Germline V gene sequence: CDR1 SGHTA, CDR2 FQGTGA. This CDR3 comprises 14 residues. The CDR3 sequence is CASSLSRGPTEAFF. CDR3 DNA (partial): TGTGCCAGCAGCTTGAGTAGGGGTCCCACTGAA. Full variable domain (remainder filled in from reference TRBV7-3 and TRBJ1-1): GAGVSQTPSNKVTEKGKYVELRCDPISGHTALYWYRQSLGQGPEFLIYFQGTGAADDSGLPNDRFFAVRPEGSVSTLKIQRTERGDSAVYLCASSLSRGPTEAFFGQGTRLTVV.